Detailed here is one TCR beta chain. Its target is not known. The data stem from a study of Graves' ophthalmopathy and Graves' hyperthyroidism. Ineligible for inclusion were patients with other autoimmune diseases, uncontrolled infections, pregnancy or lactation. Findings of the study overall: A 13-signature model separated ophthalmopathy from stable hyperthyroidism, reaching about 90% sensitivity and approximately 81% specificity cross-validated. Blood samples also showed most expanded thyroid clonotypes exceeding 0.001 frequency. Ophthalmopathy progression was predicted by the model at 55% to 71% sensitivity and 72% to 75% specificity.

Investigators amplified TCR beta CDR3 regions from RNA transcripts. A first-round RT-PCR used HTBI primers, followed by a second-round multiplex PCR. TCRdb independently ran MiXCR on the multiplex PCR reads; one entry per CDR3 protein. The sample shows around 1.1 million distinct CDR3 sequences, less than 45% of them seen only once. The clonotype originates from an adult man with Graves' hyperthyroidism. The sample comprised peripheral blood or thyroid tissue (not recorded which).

The CDR3 loop reads CASSFIGFHGELFF. Here the CDR3 DNA reads TGTGCCAGCAGTTTCATTGGGTTCCACGGGGAGCTGTTTTTT. The gene calls are TRBV12-3 or TRBV12-4 and TRBJ2-2, with D unresolved. The CDR3 extends over 14 amino acids. Trimming cost V 3 bases and J 7 bases, with 12 bases left between them.